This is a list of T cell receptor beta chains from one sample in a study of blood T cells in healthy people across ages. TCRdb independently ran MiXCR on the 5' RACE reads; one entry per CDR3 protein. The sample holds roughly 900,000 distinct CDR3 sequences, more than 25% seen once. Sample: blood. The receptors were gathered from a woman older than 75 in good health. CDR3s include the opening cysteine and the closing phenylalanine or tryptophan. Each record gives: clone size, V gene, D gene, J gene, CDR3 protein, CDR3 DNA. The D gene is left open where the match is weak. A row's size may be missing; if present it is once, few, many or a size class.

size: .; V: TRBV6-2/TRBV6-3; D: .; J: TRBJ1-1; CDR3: CASSYSIYLYPEAFF; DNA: TGTGCCAGCAGTTACTCGATTTATTTGTATCCTGAAGCTTTCTTT
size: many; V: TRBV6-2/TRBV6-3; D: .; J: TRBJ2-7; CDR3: CASSYPTPRQYF; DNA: TGTGCCAGCAGTTACCCCACTCCCCGGCAGTACTTC
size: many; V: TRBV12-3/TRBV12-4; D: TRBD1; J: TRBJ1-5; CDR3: CASSVSGQGAQPQHF; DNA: TGTGCCAGCAGCGTATCGGGACAGGGGGCTCAGCCCCAGCATTTT
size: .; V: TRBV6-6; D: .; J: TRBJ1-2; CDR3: CASSYGQGFDYGYTF; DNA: TGTGCCAGCAGTTACGGGCAGGGGTTCGACTATGGCTACACCTTC
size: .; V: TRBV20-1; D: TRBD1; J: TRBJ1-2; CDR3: CSARDRKGGSRGYTF; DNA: TGCAGTGCTAGAGATCGAAAAGGGGGCTCGAGAGGCTACACCTTC
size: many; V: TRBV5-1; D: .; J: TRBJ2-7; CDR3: CASSSGAREQYF; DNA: TGCGCCAGCAGCTCGGGGGCGAGGGAGCAGTACTTC
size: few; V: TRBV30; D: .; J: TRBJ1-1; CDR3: CAWTQGNTLIRAFF; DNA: TGTGCCTGGACGCAGGGAAACACGTTAATACGGGCTTTCTTT
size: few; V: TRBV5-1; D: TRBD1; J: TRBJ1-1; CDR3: CASSLAARGFPEAFF; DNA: TGCGCCAGCAGCTTGGCAGCCAGGGGGTTCCCTGAAGCTTTCTTT
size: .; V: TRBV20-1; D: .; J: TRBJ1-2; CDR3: CSAPPIMGPKNYGYTF; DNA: TGCAGTGCTCCACCAATCATGGGACCGAAAAACTATGGCTACACCTTC
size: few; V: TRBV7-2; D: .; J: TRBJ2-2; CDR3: CASSFGRVGTGELFF; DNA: TGTGCCAGCAGCTTTGGCAGGGTCGGCACCGGGGAGCTGTTTTTT
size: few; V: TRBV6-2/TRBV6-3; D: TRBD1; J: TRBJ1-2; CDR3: CATLQGADGYTF; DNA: TGTGCCACTCTACAGGGGGCGGATGGCTACACCTTC
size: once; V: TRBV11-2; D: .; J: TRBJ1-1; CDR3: CASSESSPMNTEAFF; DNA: TGTGCCAGCAGCGAAAGTAGCCCCATGAACACTGAAGCTTTCTTT
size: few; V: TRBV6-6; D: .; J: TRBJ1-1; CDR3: CASSSRDHTEAFF; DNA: TGTGCCAGCAGTTCCAGGGATCACACTGAAGCTTTCTTT
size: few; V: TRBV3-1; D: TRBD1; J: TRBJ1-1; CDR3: CASRRGPLENTEAFF; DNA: TGTGCCAGCAGGAGGGGGCCTTTAGAGAACACTGAAGCTTTCTTT
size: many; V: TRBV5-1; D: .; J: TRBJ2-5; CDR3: CASRKGLQETQYF; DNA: TGCGCCAGCAGGAAGGGTCTCCAAGAGACCCAGTACTTC
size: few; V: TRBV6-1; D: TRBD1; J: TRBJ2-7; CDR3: CASSVQGQGAHNEQYF; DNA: TGTGCCAGCAGTGTTCAAGGACAGGGGGCACACAATGAGCAGTACTTC
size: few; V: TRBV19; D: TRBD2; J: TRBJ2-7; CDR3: CASSMPRTSGNEQYF; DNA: TGTGCCAGTAGTATGCCCCGGACTAGCGGGAACGAGCAGTACTTC
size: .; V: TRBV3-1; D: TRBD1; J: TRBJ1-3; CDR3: CASSQDAGGSGNTIYF; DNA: TGTGCCAGCAGCCAAGATGCAGGGGGCTCTGGAAACACCATATATTTT
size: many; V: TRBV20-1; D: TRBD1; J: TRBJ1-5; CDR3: CSATNPGQTSFGNQPQHF; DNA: TGCAGTGCCACGAACCCGGGACAGACTTCCTTCGGCAATCAGCCCCAGCATTTT
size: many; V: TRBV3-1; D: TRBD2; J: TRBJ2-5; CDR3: CASSQATYRGSSGALETQYF; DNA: TGTGCCAGCAGCCAAGCAACCTACCGGGGGAGTAGCGGGGCACTTGAGACCCAGTACTTC
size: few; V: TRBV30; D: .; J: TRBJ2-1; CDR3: CAWSDRRAGEQFF; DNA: TGTGCCTGGAGTGACCGACGAGCCGGTGAGCAGTTCTTC
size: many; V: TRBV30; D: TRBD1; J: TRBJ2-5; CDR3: CAWSAPDRDPGGTQYF; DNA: TGTGCCTGGAGTGCCCCGGACAGGGACCCCGGCGGGACCCAGTACTTC
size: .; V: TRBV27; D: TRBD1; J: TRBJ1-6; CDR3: CAGSVRGRNSPLHF; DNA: TGTGCCGGCAGTGTCAGGGGGCGGAATTCACCCCTCCACTTT
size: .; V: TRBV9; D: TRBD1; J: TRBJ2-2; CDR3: CASSVGGRGTTGELFF; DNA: TGTGCCAGCAGCGTAGGCGGCAGGGGGACGACCGGGGAGCTGTTTTTT
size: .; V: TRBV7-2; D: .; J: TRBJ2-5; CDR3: CASSPQGRVRETQYF; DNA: TGTGCCAGCAGCCCCCAGGGCAGGGTGAGAGAGACCCAGTACTTC
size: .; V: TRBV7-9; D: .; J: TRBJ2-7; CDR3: CASSPIKGSSYEQYF; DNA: TGTGCCAGCAGCCCGATAAAGGGCAGCTCCTACGAGCAGTACTTC
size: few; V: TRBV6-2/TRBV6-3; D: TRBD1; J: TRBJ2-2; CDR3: CASSKPGQGAFGELFF; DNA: TGTGCCAGCAGCAAACCTGGACAGGGGGCATTCGGGGAGCTGTTTTTT
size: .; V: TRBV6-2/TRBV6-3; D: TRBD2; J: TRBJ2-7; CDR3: CASRYSQTGKRGYF; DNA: TGTGCCAGCAGGTACTCTCAGACGGGCAAGCGGGGGTACTTC
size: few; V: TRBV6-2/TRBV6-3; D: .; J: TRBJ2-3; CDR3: CASRETWDGTDTQYF; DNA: TGTGCCAGCAGGGAAACATGGGACGGGACAGATACGCAGTATTTT
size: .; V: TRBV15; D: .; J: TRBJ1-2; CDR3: CATSARVGQKNYGYTF; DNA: TGTGCCACCAGCGCCCGAGTGGGGCAGAAAAACTATGGCTACACCTTC
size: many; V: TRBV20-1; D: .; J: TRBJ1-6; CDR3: CSARDPAGQAYNSPLHF; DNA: TGCAGTGCTAGGGACCCTGCAGGGCAGGCCTATAATTCACCCCTCCACTTT
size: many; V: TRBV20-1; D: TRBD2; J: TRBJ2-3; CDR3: CSAMTSGASTDTQYF; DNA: TGCAGTGCTATGACTAGCGGGGCTAGCACAGATACGCAGTATTTT
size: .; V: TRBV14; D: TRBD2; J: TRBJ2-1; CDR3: CASSGRGAGYNEQFF; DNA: TGTGCCAGCAGCGGGCGGGGGGCAGGGTACAATGAGCAGTTCTTC
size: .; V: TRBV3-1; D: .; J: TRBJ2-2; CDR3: CASSRLGGGTGELFF; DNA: TGTGCCAGCAGCCGGCTAGGAGGGGGCACCGGGGAGCTGTTTTTT
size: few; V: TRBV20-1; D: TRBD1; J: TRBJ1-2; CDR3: CSARPRDRCEGYTF; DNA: TGCAGTGCTAGACCGAGGGACAGGTGCGAGGGCTACACCTTC
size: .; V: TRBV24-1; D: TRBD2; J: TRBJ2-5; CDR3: CATSDLGAGGRETQYF; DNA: TGTGCCACCAGTGATTTGGGGGCGGGGGGGCGAGAGACCCAGTACTTC
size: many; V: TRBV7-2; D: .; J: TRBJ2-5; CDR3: CASSLGGIRGETQYF; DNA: TGTGCCAGCAGCTTAGGGGGTATTCGAGGAGAGACCCAGTACTTC
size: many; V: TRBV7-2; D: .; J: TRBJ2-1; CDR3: CASSLQLNEQFF; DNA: TGTGCCAGCAGCCTCCAGCTTAATGAGCAGTTCTTC
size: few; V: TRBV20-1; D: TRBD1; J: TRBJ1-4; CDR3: CSARGTGGREKLFF; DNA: TGCAGTGCTAGAGGGACAGGGGGCCGTGAAAAACTGTTTTTT
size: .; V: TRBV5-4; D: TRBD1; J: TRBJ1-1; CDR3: CASSFPGTGYAEAFF; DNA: TGTGCCAGCAGCTTCCCCGGGACAGGGTACGCTGAAGCTTTCTTT
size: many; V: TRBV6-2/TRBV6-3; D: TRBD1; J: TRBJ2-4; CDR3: CASSPDRALAKNIQYF; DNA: TGTGCCAGCAGTCCGGACAGGGCCCTAGCCAAAAACATTCAGTACTTC
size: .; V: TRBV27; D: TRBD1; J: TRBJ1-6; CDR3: CASSFRPQGFNRGDSPLHF; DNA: TGTGCCAGCAGTTTTCGACCCCAGGGATTCAACAGGGGAGATTCACCCCTCCACTTT
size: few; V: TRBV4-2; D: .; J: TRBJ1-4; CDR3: CASSQEARGGGKLFF; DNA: TGTGCCAGCAGCCAAGAAGCCAGGGGTGGAGGAAAACTGTTTTTT
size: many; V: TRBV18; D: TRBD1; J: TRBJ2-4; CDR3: CASSPGTGEGQYF; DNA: TGTGCCAGCTCACCCGGGACAGGGGAGGGTCAGTACTTC
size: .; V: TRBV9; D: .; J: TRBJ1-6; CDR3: CACSVGSSYNSPLHF; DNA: TGTGCCTGCAGCGTAGGCAGCTCCTATAATTCACCCCTCCACTTT
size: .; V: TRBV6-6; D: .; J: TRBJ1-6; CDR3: CASSHSGSIGALHF; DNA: TGTGCCAGCAGCCACTCGGGGTCGATAGGGGCCCTCCACTTT
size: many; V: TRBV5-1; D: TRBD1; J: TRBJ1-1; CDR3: CASSWGNRGPDTEAFF; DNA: TGCGCCAGCAGCTGGGGGAACAGGGGGCCGGACACTGAAGCTTTCTTT
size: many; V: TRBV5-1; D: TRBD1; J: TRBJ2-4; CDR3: CASSQAGQGNIQYF; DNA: TGCGCCAGCAGCCAAGCGGGACAGGGGAACATTCAGTACTTC
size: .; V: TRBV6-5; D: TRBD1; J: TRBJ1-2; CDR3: CASADRDRDRGYTF; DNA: TGTGCCAGCGCGGACCGGGACAGGGACCGCGGCTACACCTTC
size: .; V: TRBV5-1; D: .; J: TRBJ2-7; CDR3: CASSAEGKSYEQYF; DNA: TGCGCCAGCAGCGCCGAGGGGAAATCCTACGAGCAGTACTTC
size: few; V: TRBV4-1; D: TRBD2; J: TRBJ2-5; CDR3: CASSQDFGLAGGGTQYF; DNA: TGCGCCAGCAGCCAAGATTTCGGGCTAGCGGGGGGGGGGACCCAGTACTTC
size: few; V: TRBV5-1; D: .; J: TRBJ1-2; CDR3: CASTGSGTDYGYTF; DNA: TGCGCCAGCACAGGGTCTGGGACGGACTATGGCTACACCTTC